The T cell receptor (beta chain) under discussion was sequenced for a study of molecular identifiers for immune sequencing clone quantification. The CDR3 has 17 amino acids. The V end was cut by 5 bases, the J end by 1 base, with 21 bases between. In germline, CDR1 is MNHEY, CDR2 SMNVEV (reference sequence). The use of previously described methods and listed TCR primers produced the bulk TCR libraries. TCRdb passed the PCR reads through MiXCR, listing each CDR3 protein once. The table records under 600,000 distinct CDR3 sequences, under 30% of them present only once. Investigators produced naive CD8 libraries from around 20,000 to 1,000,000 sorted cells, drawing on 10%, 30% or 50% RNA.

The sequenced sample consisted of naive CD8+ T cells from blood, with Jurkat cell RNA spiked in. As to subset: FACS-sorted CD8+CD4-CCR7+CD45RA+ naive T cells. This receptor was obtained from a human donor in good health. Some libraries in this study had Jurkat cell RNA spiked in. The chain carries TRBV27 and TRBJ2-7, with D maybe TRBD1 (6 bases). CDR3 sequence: CASSRDGPRGMSYEQYF. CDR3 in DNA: TGTGCCAGCAGTCGGGACGGGCCCAGGGGTATGTCCTACGAGCAGTACTTC.